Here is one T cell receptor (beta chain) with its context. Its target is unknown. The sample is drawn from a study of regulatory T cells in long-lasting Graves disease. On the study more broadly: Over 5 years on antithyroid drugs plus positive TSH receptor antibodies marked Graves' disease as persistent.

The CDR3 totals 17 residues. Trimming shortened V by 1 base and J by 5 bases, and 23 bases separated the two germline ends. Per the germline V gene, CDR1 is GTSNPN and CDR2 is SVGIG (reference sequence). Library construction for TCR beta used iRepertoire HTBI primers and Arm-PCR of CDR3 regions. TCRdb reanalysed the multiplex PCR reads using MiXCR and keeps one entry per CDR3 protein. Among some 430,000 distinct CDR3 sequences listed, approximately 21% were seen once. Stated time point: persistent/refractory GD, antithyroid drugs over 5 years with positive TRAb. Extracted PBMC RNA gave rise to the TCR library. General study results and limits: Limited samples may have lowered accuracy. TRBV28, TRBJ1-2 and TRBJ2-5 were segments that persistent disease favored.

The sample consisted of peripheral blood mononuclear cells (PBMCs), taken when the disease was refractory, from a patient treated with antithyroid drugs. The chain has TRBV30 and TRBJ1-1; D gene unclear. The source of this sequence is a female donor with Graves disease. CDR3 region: CAWSDPLGTSSSTEAFF. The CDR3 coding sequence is TGTGCCTGGAGTGACCCCCTAGGTACGAGCAGCTCGACTGAAGCTTTCTTT.